This T cell receptor (beta chain) appears in the sequencing data of a study of cytomegalovirus exposure and HLA in healthy donors. PCR employed 60 Vbeta and 13 Jbeta primers. Repertoires were generated with immunoSEQ multiplex PCR, while TCRdb's copy carries only in-frame clones and drops some. The repertoire holds about 160,000 clones, with around 78% as singletons. Notes on this clone: At one of its ends the junction is not consistent with the germline gene, which may arise from a read error.

Every donor was a healthy person donating bone marrow. Germline V gene lookup returns CDR1 SNHLY and CDR2 FYNNEI. CDR3 length: 13 amino acids. The chain joins TRBV2 to TRBJ2-6, with a weak D call TRBD1 (5 bases). The sequence was obtained from a woman between 40 and 50 years old in good health and CMV-seropositive. Material for sequencing was PBMCs. The DNA for the CDR3 is TGTGCCAGCAGGATGTCTGGGGCCAACGGCCTGACTTTC. This translates into CASRMSGANGLTF. Using reference TRBV2 and TRBJ2-6 for the parts outside the CDR3, the full variable domain is EPEVTQTPSHQVTQMGQEVILRCVPISNHLYFYWYRQILGQKVEFLVSFYNNEISEKSEIFDDQFSVERPDGSNFTLKIRSTKLEDSAMYFCASRMSGANGLTFGAGSRLTVL.